This TCR beta chain was recorded in a study of beta chain features in type 1 diabetes. About the research overall: Sorted cells numbering around 110,000,000 were examined across all samples.

With regard to this clone: Its target is unknown.

Notes on the study in general: Shortening of TCRB CDR3s, moderate but significant, appeared in all four CD4+ subsets of Type 1 diabetes patients. Whatever favoring of shorter templates PCR might show would apply equally to patients and controls.

The CDR3 runs 16 residues. CDR1 is SGDLS and CDR2 is YYNGEE in the germline V gene. Trimming took 4 bases from V and 2 from J; bases not matched to a gene: 6. Researchers reported sorting CD4+ naive, central memory, regulatory and stem cell-like memory cells via CD45RO/CCR7/CD25/CD127/CD95/CD27. Reverse transcription of all isolated RNA meant that expressed TCRB transcripts were sequenced. Clones were read by immunoSEQ multiplex PCR, and TCRdb kept only the in-frame ones, dropping some. This table holds hundreds of thousands of clones, more than 13% found once. This receptor was identified in a man aged 18 to 30 with type 1 diabetes. The sample comprised naive CD4+ T cells from blood. The V gene is TRBV9, the J gene TRBJ2-3; 11 bases are shared with TRBD2. CDR3: CASSPGTSGYTDTQYF. CDR3 nucleotide sequence: TGTGCCAGCAGCCCAGGGACTAGCGGTTACACAGATACGCAGTATTTT.